These T cell receptor beta chains were read from a single sample in a study of T cells in Graves' hyperthyroidism and ophthalmopathy. Using its own MiXCR run on the multiplex PCR reads, TCRdb lists one record per CDR3 protein. This table holds hundreds of thousands of distinct CDR3 sequences, less than 30% found once. Sequenced material: blood. The receptors here all came from a middle-aged man with Graves' hyperthyroidism that later progressed to Graves' ophthalmopathy. CDR3s include the opening cysteine and the closing phenylalanine or tryptophan. The D gene is left open where the match is weak. Rows give clone size only sometimes, using once, few, many, or a class for an expanded clone.

TRBD2	TRBV11-1	many	TRBJ2-3	TGTGCCAGCAGCTTCCGACTAGCGGGAGTGGGTACAGATACGCAGTATTTT	CASSFRLAGVGTDTQYF
-	TRBV6-1	many	TRBJ2-2	TGTGCCAGCAGATCGGGGACCGGGGAGCTGTTTTTT	CASRSGTGELFF
-	TRBV3-1	many	TRBJ2-5	TGTGCCAGCAGCCAAGATCTCGTTGGGGGAGCAGAGACCCAGTACTTC	CASSQDLVGGAETQYF
-	TRBV12-3/TRBV12-4	many	TRBJ2-7	TGTGCCAGCAGTTTACAAGACTACGAGCAGTACTTC	CASSLQDYEQYF
-	TRBV5-1	many	TRBJ1-2	TGCGCCAGCAGCTTGGATGCGCACAACTATGGCTACACCTTC	CASSLDAHNYGYTF
-	TRBV28	-	TRBJ1-2	TGTGCCAGCAGTTCCCCACGACAGCCATATGGCTACACCTTC	CASSSPRQPYGYTF
TRBD1	TRBV10-3	many	TRBJ1-2	TGTGCCATCAGTGAGTCGACAGGGTACTATGGCTACACCTTC	CAISESTGYYGYTF
TRBD1	TRBV18	many	TRBJ1-6	TGTGCCAGCTCACCACAACAGGGGAATTCACCCCTCCACTTT	CASSPQQGNSPLHF
TRBD2	TRBV30	many	TRBJ2-7	TGTGCCTGGAGTGTAATCCCGGGACTAGCTTATTACGAGCAGTACTTC	CAWSVIPGLAYYEQYF
-	TRBV11-2	-	TRBJ1-1	TGTGCCAGCAGCCAAGATGACAGGGAAGCTTTCTTT	CASSQDDREAFF
TRBD2	TRBV12-3/TRBV12-4	-	TRBJ2-1	TGTGCCAGCAGCCCAGGGGGGGGTCTAGCGGGAACTAGGCACTACAATGAGCAGTTCTTC	CASSPGGGLAGTRHYNEQFF
-	TRBV7-2	many	TRBJ1-5	TGTGCCAGCAGCAGTGGGCGGCAGCCTAGCAATCAGCCCCAGCATTTT	CASSSGRQPSNQPQHF
-	TRBV29-1	-	TRBJ2-7	TGCAGCGTTGAAGGGGGGACCTCCTACGAGCAGTACTTC	CSVEGGTSYEQYF
TRBD1	TRBV11-2	many	TRBJ1-1	TGTGCCAGCAGCACCCGAACAGGGGGTAGGACTGAAGCTTTCTTT	CASSTRTGGRTEAFF
TRBD1	TRBV24-1	many	TRBJ1-2	TGTGCCACCAGTGATACCGGACAGGGGGCTTATGGCTACACCTTC	CATSDTGQGAYGYTF
-	TRBV28	many	TRBJ1-5	TGTGCCAGCAGTTTATTAAATCAGCCCCAGCATTTT	CASSLLNQPQHF
-	TRBV6-1	few	TRBJ1-2	TGTGCCATCGGAGACGGTCCCTATGGCTACACCTTC	CAIGDGPYGYTF
TRBD1	TRBV15	many	TRBJ2-2	TGTGCCACCAGCACGAGACAGGGGACAGGGACCGGGGAGCTGTTTTTT	CATSTRQGTGTGELFF
-	TRBV29-1	many	TRBJ2-7	TGCAGCGTTGAAGGTGGTCAGGGGGGCCACGAGCGGTACTTC	CSVEGGQGGHERYF
TRBD1	TRBV19	many	TRBJ2-7	TGTGCCAGTAGTAAAGACAGGGAATACGAGCAGTACTTC	CASSKDREYEQYF
TRBD1	TRBV20-1	many	TRBJ1-3	TGCAGTGCTAAGGACCAGGGGGAAGGAAACACCATATATTTT	CSAKDQGEGNTIYF
-	TRBV12-3/TRBV12-4	-	TRBJ2-7	TGTGCCAGCAGTTCGGCTATGGGCTACGAGCAGTACTTC	CASSSAMGYEQYF
-	TRBV28	-	TRBJ2-7	TGTGCCAGCAGTCCCGCGGGACAGCAAAACTACGAGCAGTACTTC	CASSPAGQQNYEQYF
-	TRBV19	-	TRBJ1-1	TGTGCCAGTAGTACTAATCGGGCAGTATTGAACACTGAAGCTTTCTTT	CASSTNRAVLNTEAFF
-	TRBV6-1	-	TRBJ1-1	TGTGCCAGCAGTCATCAACAGGAGAGAGCTTTCTTT	CASSHQQERAFF
-	TRBV6-5	many	TRBJ2-7	TGTGCCAGCAGGTACCAGGGGCGCAGCTACGAGCAATACTTC	CASRYQGRSYEQYF
TRBD2	TRBV7-3	many	TRBJ2-2	TGTGCCAGCAGCTTGTTTGCGGGAGTCCCCACCGGGGAGCTGTTTTTT	CASSLFAGVPTGELFF
-	TRBV5-6	many	TRBJ2-5	TGTGCCAGCAGCTTGGAGGGATCCGTCCTGGCCCAGTACTTC	CASSLEGSVLAQYF
TRBD1	TRBV12-3/TRBV12-4	many	TRBJ2-5	TGTGCCAGCACCAAGACAGGGGCTGGGGAGACCCAGTACTTC	CASTKTGAGETQYF
-	TRBV6-1	-	TRBJ2-7	TGTGCCAGCAGCATCGTCCTACAGGCCTACGAGCAGTACTTC	CASSIVLQAYEQYF
-	TRBV20-1	many	TRBJ1-5	TGCAGTGCTAGTAGCGGGGGCAGTGACAATCAGCCCCAGCATTTT	CSASSGGSDNQPQHF
-	TRBV20-1	-	TRBJ1-5	TGCAGTGCTAGAGACCCACGCGGACAGCCCCAGCATTTT	CSARDPRGQPQHF
TRBD2	TRBV12-3/TRBV12-4	many	TRBJ2-5	TGTGCCAGCAGTCCCGGGCGCGGGGGTGCCTTTGGGACCCAGTACTTC	CASSPGRGGAFGTQYF
-	TRBV3-1	many	TRBJ1-1	TGTGCCAGCATCCCTGCGGGGGCAACTGAAGCTTTCTTT	CASIPAGATEAFF
-	TRBV5-1	many	TRBJ2-7	TGCGCCAGCAGCAAGGGCCCAGGGACTTACGAGCAGTACTTC	CASSKGPGTYEQYF
TRBD1	TRBV6-1	many	TRBJ1-1	TGTGCCAGCAGGGTAGACAGGGCGGATGAAGCTTTCTTT	CASRVDRADEAFF
TRBD1	TRBV6-1	-	TRBJ2-7	TGTGCCAGTATCAGGGACAGTTCCTACGAGCAGTACTTC	CASIRDSSYEQYF
TRBD1	TRBV6-2/TRBV6-3	-	TRBJ2-7	TGTGCCAGCAGTTACTCCCGGACAGGGGGCGATTCCTACGAGCAGTACTTC	CASSYSRTGGDSYEQYF
TRBD1	TRBV20-1	many	TRBJ2-7	TGCAGTGCTAATAGCGCGACAGGGTACTACGAGCAGTACTTC	CSANSATGYYEQYF
-	TRBV20-1	many	TRBJ2-7	TGCAGTGCTAGAGATCTAGCCAGGGCGAGTGAGCAGTACTTC	CSARDLARASEQYF
-	TRBV28	many	TRBJ1-5	TGTGCCAGCAGTTTCGGACAGATTAATCAGCCCCAGCATTTT	CASSFGQINQPQHF
TRBD2	TRBV9	many	TRBJ2-7	TGTGCCAGCAGCCAGGGACTAGCCGGCCACGAGCAGTACTTC	CASSQGLAGHEQYF
-	TRBV15	many	TRBJ1-2	TGTGCCACCAGCAGAGGGACAGCCTTCGAGGGGGGCAGCTACACCTTC	CATSRGTAFEGGSYTF
TRBD1	TRBV2	many	TRBJ1-1	TGTGCCAGCAAAGACAGGGTCGTGGGCACTGAAGCTTTCTTT	CASKDRVVGTEAFF
TRBD2	TRBV6-2/TRBV6-3	-	TRBJ2-7	TGTGCCAGCAGTTCTCTCGGACTAGCGGGTTTCTCCTACGAGCAGTACTTC	CASSSLGLAGFSYEQYF
TRBD1	TRBV28	many	TRBJ1-2	TGTGCCAGCAGTTTGTTCCGGGACAGGGATGGCTACACCTTC	CASSLFRDRDGYTF